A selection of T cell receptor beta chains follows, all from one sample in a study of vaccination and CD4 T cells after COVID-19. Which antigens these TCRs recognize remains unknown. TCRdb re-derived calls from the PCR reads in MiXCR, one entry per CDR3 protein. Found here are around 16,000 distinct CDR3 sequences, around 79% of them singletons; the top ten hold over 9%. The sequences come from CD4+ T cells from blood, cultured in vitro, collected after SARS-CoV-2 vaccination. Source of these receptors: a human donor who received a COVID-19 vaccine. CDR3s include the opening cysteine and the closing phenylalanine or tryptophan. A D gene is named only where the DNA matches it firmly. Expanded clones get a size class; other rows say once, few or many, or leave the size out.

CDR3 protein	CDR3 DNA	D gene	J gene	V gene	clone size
CATSMGQGIGQPQHF	TGTGCCACCAGCATGGGACAGGGGATAGGTCAGCCCCAGCATTTT	TRBD1	TRBJ1-5	TRBV15	.
CASSSGALTGELFF	TGTGCCAGCAGTTCCGGGGCCCTCACCGGGGAGCTGTTTTTT	.	TRBJ2-2	TRBV27	.
CASSQSGTALNYGYTF	TGCGCCAGCAGCCAGTCCGGGACAGCCCTTAACTATGGCTACACCTTC	TRBD1	TRBJ1-2	TRBV4-1	.
CASSLPGQGTYNEQFF	TGTGCCAGCAGCTTGCCGGGACAGGGGACCTACAATGAGCAGTTCTTC	TRBD1	TRBJ2-1	TRBV5-4	.
CATSDSGQYYGYTF	TGTGCCACCAGTGATTCCGGACAGTACTATGGCTACACCTTC	.	TRBJ1-2	TRBV24-1	once
CASSTNREDYGYTF	TGTGCCAGTAGTACCAACAGGGAGGACTATGGCTACACCTTC	.	TRBJ1-2	TRBV19	.
CASSEGGVGQFTDTQYF	TGTGCCAGCAGTGAGGGGGGAGTTGGACAGTTCACAGATACGCAGTATTTT	.	TRBJ2-3	TRBV2	.
CASSFNFVGNNEQFF	TGCGCCAGCAGCTTTAACTTCGTCGGGAACAATGAGCAGTTCTTC	.	TRBJ2-1	TRBV5-1	.
CASSGPTGTYEQYF	TGTGCCAGCAGTGGACCCACGGGGACCTACGAGCAGTACTTC	.	TRBJ2-7	TRBV2	.
CASIPQGVGTEAFF	TGCGCCAGTATCCCCCAGGGGGTTGGCACTGAAGCTTTCTTT	TRBD1	TRBJ1-1	TRBV5-1	.
CASSLGTVENYGYTF	TGCGCCAGCAGCTTGGGTACAGTAGAAAACTATGGCTACACCTTC	.	TRBJ1-2	TRBV5-1	.
CASSEGPGDYGYTF	TGTGCCAGCAGTGAAGGGCCAGGGGACTATGGCTACACCTTC	.	TRBJ1-2	TRBV6-1	.
CATSDWEDRLNTGELFF	TGTGCCACCAGTGATTGGGAGGACAGGCTGAACACCGGGGAGCTGTTTTTT	.	TRBJ2-2	TRBV24-1	.
CASSDGGTKTQYF	TGTGCCAGTAGTGACGGGGGTACAAAGACCCAGTACTTC	.	TRBJ2-5	TRBV19	.
CASSPRGVETQYF	TGTGCCAGCAGCCCCCGTGGGGTGGAGACCCAGTACTTC	.	TRBJ2-5	TRBV7-7	.
CASRGTGNQLEKLFF	TGTGCCAGCAGGGGGACAGGAAACCAACTCGAAAAACTGTTTTTT	TRBD1	TRBJ1-4	TRBV6-1	.
CASSIEGASTDTQYF	TGTGCCAGTAGTATCGAGGGGGCTAGCACAGATACGCAGTATTTT	TRBD1	TRBJ2-3	TRBV19	.
CASSPAEGYGYTF	TGCGCCAGCAGCCCGGCAGAGGGCTATGGCTACACCTTC	.	TRBJ1-2	TRBV5-1	.
CASSLNPPLAGATDTQYF	TGTGCCAGCAGCTTAAATCCCCCACTAGCGGGGGCCACAGATACGCAGTATTTT	TRBD2	TRBJ2-3	TRBV7-3	.
CASSPQFRHGYTF	TGTGCCAGTAGCCCTCAGTTTCGACATGGCTACACCTTC	.	TRBJ1-2	TRBV19	medium-sized
CASSAVGGNYGYTF	TGTGCCAGCAGCGCAGTGGGGGGTAACTATGGCTACACCTTC	.	TRBJ1-2	TRBV6-1	.
CASPLSGTGATNYGYTF	TGTGCCAGCCCATTGTCCGGGACAGGGGCCACTAACTATGGCTACACCTTC	TRBD1	TRBJ1-2	TRBV5-3	few
CASSIPSIRGYSPLHF	TGTGCCAGTAGTATCCCCTCGATCAGGGGCTATTCACCCCTCCACTTT	.	TRBJ1-6	TRBV19	.
CASSLGYSGNTIYF	TGTGCCAGCAGCTTAGGGTACTCTGGAAACACCATATATTTT	.	TRBJ1-3	TRBV7-9	.
CATSDERQGAARPLHF	TGTGCCACCAGTGATGAACGACAGGGGGCAGCCAGACCCCTCCACTTT	TRBD1	TRBJ1-6	TRBV24-1	once
CAWRGFTLAYGYTF	TGTGCCTGGAGGGGCTTTACTTTGGCCTATGGCTACACCTTC	.	TRBJ1-2	TRBV30	once
CASSLGFQETQYF	TGTGCCAGCAGCTTAGGGTTCCAAGAGACTCAGTACTTC	.	TRBJ2-5	TRBV7-7	few